This record covers a single TCR beta chain. Its antigen remains unknown. Assay used: immunoSEQ multiplex PCR; TCRdb lists only in-frame clones, some missing. The sample holds some 120,000 clones, roughly 95% seen once. The ends were cut back, 5 bases at V and 0 bases at J, with 10 bases in the middle. CDR1 and CDR2 (germline): SGHRS, YFSETQ. The CDR3 has 14 residues. This sample is part of a study of siplizumab effects on memory and regulatory T cells. General study findings and limits: Naive T cells seemed more diverse than memory cells and seemed major alloresponse contributors. Versus 25% to 30% in controls, the mappable alloreactive CD4+ clones averaged approximately 64% Treg-derived with siplizumab. Most proliferating CD4+ or CD8+ clones, roughly 80-97%, had no naive or memory assignment.

The rearrangement uses TRBV5-1 and TRBJ2-3; no clear D gene. The receptor's source is a human donor in good health. Sequencing was carried out using non-Treg CD4+ T cells sorted from blood. CDR3 protein: CASRRLSSTDTQYF. The CDR3 bases are TGCGCCAGCAGAAGGCTTTCTAGCACAGATACGCAGTATTTT.